Shown below are 11 T cell receptor beta chains from a single sample sequenced in a study of regulatory T cells in long-lasting Graves disease. Time point given: newly diagnosed GD, antithyroid drugs for less than 3 months. Generation of the TCR library employed RNA extracted from PBMCs. Library construction for TCR beta used iRepertoire HTBI primers and Arm-PCR of CDR3 regions. TCRdb ran MiXCR on the multiplex PCR reads and lists one entry per CDR3 protein. Here the sample spans about 540,000 distinct CDR3 sequences, approximately 15% being singletons. These records were also assigned to another study, of T cells in Graves' hyperthyroidism and ophthalmopathy.

Sample: peripheral blood mononuclear cells (PBMCs), taken at new diagnosis, from a patient treated with antithyroid drugs. All receptors come from a man aged 30 to 39 with Graves disease.

This clonotype was observed a few times. CDR3 loop: CASSLPPGTGLSPLHF. The CDR3 DNA reads TGTGCCAGCAGCCTCCCGCCGGGGACAGGCCTTTCACCCCTCCACTTT. V gene TRBV11-2 combines with J gene TRBJ1-6, with TRBD1 matching over 8 bases. The CDR3 spans 16 residues. The V gene's germline CDR1 is SGHAT and CDR2 FQNNGV. V shed 5 bases, J shed 9 bases, and the junction held 12 bases outside the gene matches.

This clonotype was seen many times. This chain links TRBV20-1 with TRBJ2-1, with D possibly being TRBD2 (6 bases). The V gene's germline CDR1 is DFQATT and CDR2 SNEGSKA (reference sequence). Trimming took 3 bases from V and 8 from J, leaving 20 bases between them. The CDR3 covers 15 residues. CDR3 nucleotides: TGCAGTGCTAGGGATTTTACGGGAGCGAGGGATGAGCAGTTCTTC. Translated, it gives CSARDFTGARDEQFF.

This clonotype has ten or more counts. This chain links TRBV27 with TRBJ1-1; D gene unclear. Germline CDR1 reads MNHEY; CDR2 reads SMNVEV (reference sequence). CDR3 length: 10 amino acids. V was trimmed by 8 bases and J by 4 bases, leaving 5 bases between them. This chain's CDR3 is CASGLTEAFF. CDR3 DNA sequence: TGTGCCAGCGGGCTCACTGAAGCTTTCTTT.

The chain links TRBV19 to TRBJ1-6, with D uncertain. Between the trimmed V and J ends, which lost 5 bases and 11 bases, there was a span of 22 bases. The V gene's germline CDR1 is LNHDA and CDR2 SQIVND (reference sequence). CDR3 size: 16 residues. In DNA, the CDR3 is TGTGCCAGTAGTCCACAGACGGGGAACAATTTGGCACCCCTCCACTTT. This gives the protein CASSPQTGNNLAPLHF.

This clonotype was detected a few times. The chain carries TRBV25-1 and TRBJ2-1, with 7 bases fitting TRBD2. The CDR3 loop spans 15 amino acids. Per germline, CDR1 MGHDK and CDR2 SYGVNS. The ends lost 3 bases at V and 6 bases at J; junction bases unmatched: 8. The CDR3 coding sequence is TGTGCCAGCAGTGAGGGCGGGAGTAGGGTCAATGAGCAGTTCTTC. Translation: CASSEGGSRVNEQFF.

The table lists this clonotype with many counts. The gene calls are TRBV25-1 and TRBJ1-2, with unresolved D. The germline V gene encodes CDR1 MGHDK and CDR2 SYGVNS. Deletions cut 0 bases from V and 6 bases from J, with 5 bases between. The CDR3 is 12 amino acids. As DNA, the CDR3 is TGTGCCAGCAGTGAATATGGAGATGGCTACACCTTC. Protein product: CASSEYGDGYTF.

This clonotype was observed many times. The chain couples TRBV13 to TRBJ2-1; 7 bases align to TRBD2. Per the germline V gene, CDR1 is PRHDT and CDR2 is FYEKMQ (reference sequence). The V gene end was trimmed by 3 bases and the J gene end by 5 bases; junction bases not matched to a gene: 7. The CDR3 contains 15 residues. CDR3 region: CASSFLADSDNEQFF. The CDR3 nucleotides are TGTGCCAGCAGCTTTCTAGCGGACTCTGACAATGAGCAGTTCTTC.

Only a few counts were recorded for this clonotype. This chain joins TRBV18 and TRBJ2-1; D may be TRBD1 or TRBD2 (5 bases each). The CDR3 totals 14 residues. With 5 bases removed from V and 5 bases from J, the gap between germline ends came to 13 bases. The V gene's germline CDR1 is KGHSH and CDR2 LQKENI. The CDR3 sequence is CASSVNRGNNEQFF. CDR3 bases: TGTGCCAGCTCAGTAAATCGGGGCAACAATGAGCAGTTCTTC.

This clonotype was found many times. The chain is built from TRBV7-3 and TRBJ1-1; 7 bases agree with TRBD1. This CDR3 is 14 amino acids long. J lost 4 bases, V lost 5 bases, and 7 bases had no gene match. Per the germline V gene, CDR1 is SGHTA and CDR2 is FQGTGA. The chain's CDR3 is CASSTSTGSTEAFF. The CDR3 nucleotides read TGTGCCAGCAGCACCTCGACAGGGAGCACTGAAGCTTTCTTT.

This clonotype came up a few times. The rearrangement joins TRBV20-1 to TRBJ2-7, with TRBD2 matching over 9 bases. Per the germline V gene, CDR1 is DFQATT and CDR2 is SNEGSKA (reference sequence). The CDR3 sequence is 12 residues long. V trimming: 7 bases; J trimming: 3 bases; junction bases outside the gene matches: 4. In nucleotides, the CDR3 is TGCAGTGTCCCGACTAGCGGCTACGAGCAGTACTTC. Protein product: CSVPTSGYEQYF.

J is TRBJ1-5 and V is TRBV18, with D uncertain. The V and J ends lost 8 bases and 1 base respectively, with 12 bases between them. In germline, CDR1 is KGHSH, CDR2 LQKENI. This CDR3 is 14 amino acids long. The CDR3 is CASSLDVSNQPQHF. CDR3 bases: TGTGCCAGCAGCTTAGATGTCAGCAATCAGCCCCAGCATTTT. Full variable domain (rest looked up from reference TRBV18 and TRBJ1-5): NAGVMQNPRHLVRRRGQEARLRCSPMKGHSHVYWYRQLPEEGLKFMVYLQKENIIDESGMPKERFSAEFPKEGPSILRIQQVVRGDSAAYFCASSLDVSNQPQHFGDGTRLSIL.